These 32 T cell receptor beta chains originate from one sample sequenced in a study of identical twins. One entry per CDR3 protein results from TCRdb running MiXCR on the 5' RACE reads. The sample carries about 340,000 distinct CDR3 sequences, roughly an eighth recorded once. This same sample was also taken into another study, of yellow fever vaccine responses in identical twins.

The sample consisted of CD8+ T cells sorted from blood. All receptors derive from a woman aged 18-30 years in good health.

Worth noting for this clonotype: Germline and junction disagree at one end, which may indicate a read error. V and J are TRBV3-1 and TRBJ1-6; D unresolved. This CDR3 comprises 15 residues. CDR1 LGHDT and CDR2 YNNKEL come from the germline V gene (reference sequence). CDR3 in DNA: TGTGCCAACAGCCAAGACAAGTACTATAATTCACCCCTCCACTTT. It specifies CANSQDKYYNSPLHF.

This clonotype has a count of ten or more. CDR3 bases: TGTGCCAGCAGCCCATATAGCGGGGGGACCTACAATGAGCAGTTCTTC. As protein: CASSPYSGGTYNEQFF. The J gene is TRBJ2-1, the V gene TRBV12-3 or TRBV12-4; 10 bases align to TRBD2. The V and J ends lost 6 bases and 2 bases, in that order; junction bases with no gene match: 7. The CDR3 runs to 16 residues.

The chain couples TRBV6-1 to TRBJ2-5; TRBD2 matches at 8 bases. Germline CDR1 and CDR2: MNHNS and SASEGT. After removal of 3 bases from V and 3 bases from J, the junction contained 9 bases not matched to a gene. CDR3 length: 16 residues. DNA of the CDR3: TGTGCCAGCAGTGATGGGATTGGTAGCGGGGAAGAGACCCAGTACTTC. Translated, it gives CASSDGIGSGEETQYF.

This chain connects TRBV3-1 to TRBJ2-1; D unresolved. Germline CDR1 and CDR2: LGHDT and YNNKEL (reference sequence). The CDR3 covers 15 residues. The V end was cut by 2 bases, the J end by 0 bases, with 8 bases between. The CDR3 region has the DNA TGTGCCAGCAGCCAAACAGCAAGCTCCTACAATGAGCAGTTCTTC. Translating it yields CASSQTASSYNEQFF.

The chain uses TRBV5-1 and TRBJ2-2; D is perhaps TRBD1 (5 bases). There are 15 residues in the CDR3. The V end lost 1 base, the J end lost 4 bases, and 11 bases lay between the germline ends. CDR1 is SGHRS and CDR2 is YFSETQ in the germline V gene. The CDR3 DNA follows: TGCGCCAGCAGCTTGCGACAGCAATTCACCGGGGAGCTGTTTTTT. Amino acids: CASSLRQQFTGELFF.

This clonotype was seen a few times. V gene TRBV28 combines with J gene TRBJ2-1; D is uncertain. The CDR3 is made up of 14 amino acids. V gave up 2 bases and J gave up 5 bases, with 10 bases separating them. The V gene's germline CDR1 is MDHEN and CDR2 SYDVKM. This CDR3 reads CASSLVFSNNEQFF. CDR3 nucleotide sequence: TGTGCCAGCAGTTTAGTTTTTTCCAACAATGAGCAGTTCTTC.

This clonotype was recorded at least ten times. The V call is TRBV6-1, the J call TRBJ2-2, with 9 bases fitting TRBD1. The CDR3 is made up of 14 amino acids. The germline V gene has CDR1 MNHNS and CDR2 SASEGT. The ends lost 8 bases at V and 6 bases at J; junction bases unmatched: 7. The CDR3 spells CASEGDRVPGELFF. CDR3 in DNA: TGTGCCAGCGAGGGGGACAGGGTTCCCGGGGAGCTGTTTTTT.

This clonotype was counted between two and nine times. The chain joins TRBV7-9 to TRBJ2-3; 8 nucleotides match TRBD1. The CDR3 loop spans 16 amino acids. Germline CDR1 SEHNR, CDR2 FQNEAQ (reference sequence). J lost 0 bases, V lost 4 bases, and 6 bases had no gene match. For the CDR3, the DNA is TGTGCCAGCAGCTCCCGACAGGGGACTAGCACAGATACGCAGTATTTT. Its translation is CASSSRQGTSTDTQYF.

The V call is TRBV13, the J call TRBJ2-7, with TRBD2 matching over 15 bases. The CDR3 sequence is 18 residues long. Germline values: CDR1 PRHDT, CDR2 FYEKMQ (reference sequence). V gave up 5 bases and J gave up 1 base; unmatched junction bases: 9. The CDR3 DNA follows: TGTGCCAGCAGCACCGGGGGACTAGCGGGAGGAAGGTCCTACGAGCAGTACTTC. Its translation is CASSTGGLAGGRSYEQYF.

This clonotype was found many times. The rearrangement uses TRBV7-9 and TRBJ2-2; 9 positions match TRBD1. The CDR3 covers 15 residues. V dropped 5 bases and J dropped 7; count of bases not matched to a gene: 8. CDR1 is SEHNR, CDR2 FQNEAQ, per germline (reference sequence). The CDR3 loop reads CASSPRTGVVGELFF. The CDR3, as DNA: TGTGCCAGCAGCCCCCGGACAGGGGTGGTCGGGGAGCTGTTTTTT.

The chain recombines TRBV6-2 or TRBV6-3 with TRBJ2-3, with 7 bases lining up with TRBD1. The CDR3 length is 15 residues. The germline gives CDR1 MNHEY, CDR2 SVGEGT. Trimming took 5 bases from V and 0 from J; bases not matched to a gene: 5. CDR3 bases: TGTGCCAGCAGTCAGGGGGACAGCAGCACAGATACGCAGTATTTT. Translated: CASSQGDSSTDTQYF.

This clonotype was detected a few times. This chain's CDR3 is CASSRGGQGAEEQYV. CDR3 bases: TGTGCCAGCAGCCGAGGCGGACAGGGGGCTGAAGAGCAGTACGTC. The V call is TRBV3-1, the J call TRBJ2-7; 11 bases are a match to TRBD1. The germline V gene has CDR1 LGHDT and CDR2 YNNKEL (reference sequence). This CDR3 contains 15 residues. V was pared by 4 bases and J by 7 bases, with 9 bases of the junction left unmatched.

This clonotype showed up just a few times. The chain links TRBV28 to TRBJ2-7; D ambiguous. This CDR3 comprises 16 residues. The ends were cut back, 5 bases at V and 1 base at J, with 18 bases in the middle. CDR1 is MDHEN and CDR2 is SYDVKM in the germline V gene. Here the CDR3 DNA reads TGTGCCAGCAGTCCCCAGAATGGGATCGGTTCCTACGAGCAGTACGTC. Its protein product is CASSPQNGIGSYEQYV.

This sequence joins TRBV27 and TRBJ2-2; D ambiguous. V was clipped by 3 bases and J by 4 bases, with 9 bases between them. The CDR3 contains 14 residues. The germline V gene encodes CDR1 MNHEY and CDR2 SMNVEV (reference sequence). The CDR3 region is CASSFSRGTGELFF. CDR3 DNA: TGTGCCAGCAGTTTTTCTAGAGGCACCGGGGAGCTGTTTTTT.

This clonotype was seen many times. The CDR3 here is CASSPRGQYTDTQYF. In nucleotides, the CDR3 is TGTGCCAGCAGCCCGCGGGGACAGTACACAGATACGCAGTATTTT. The chain employs TRBV3-1 and TRBJ2-3; D is perhaps TRBD1 (7 bases). Trimming pared 4 bases from V and 2 bases from J, leaving 13 bases between. Per the germline V gene, CDR1 is LGHDT and CDR2 is YNNKEL (reference sequence). The CDR3 contains 15 residues.

V gene TRBV12-3 or TRBV12-4 combines with J gene TRBJ2-2, with unresolved D. The CDR3 has 12 amino acids. Trimming stripped 4 bases from V and 6 bases from J, with 6 bases between. The CDR3 sequence: CASSSDAGELFF. In DNA form, the CDR3 reads TGTGCCAGCAGTTCGGACGCCGGGGAGCTGTTTTTT.

This clonotype came up many times. This sequence joins TRBV7-8 and TRBJ2-1; D ambiguous. Trimming removed 3 bases from V and 5 bases from J, with 8 bases in between. The CDR3 spans 13 residues. In germline, CDR1 is SGHVS, CDR2 FQNEAQ. The CDR3 bases are TGTGCCAGCAGCTTGGCAGTCAACAATGAGCAGTTCTTC. Amino acid sequence: CASSLAVNNEQFF.

V usage is TRBV7-6 and J usage is TRBJ1-3; D is ambiguous. Germline CDR1 SGHVS, CDR2 FNYEAQ. The CDR3 has 15 amino acids. V was trimmed by 2 bases and J by 0 bases, leaving 8 bases between them. The CDR3 reads CASSLSQGSGNTIYF. In nucleotides, the CDR3 is TGTGCCAGCAGCTTAAGCCAAGGCTCTGGAAACACCATATATTTT.

The chain uses TRBV7-8 and TRBJ2-6; maybe TRBD1 (7 bases). Per the germline V gene, CDR1 is SGHVS and CDR2 is FQNEAQ. Trimming pared 4 bases from V and 0 bases from J, leaving 13 bases between. This CDR3 has 17 amino acids. The CDR3 loop reads CASSWAGGNSGANVLTF. DNA for the CDR3: TGTGCCAGCAGCTGGGCAGGGGGGAACTCTGGGGCCAACGTCCTGACTTTC.

V and J are TRBV7-2 and TRBJ2-7; the match to TRBD2 covers 10 bases. The CDR3 consists of 14 residues. Germline loops: CDR1 SGHTA, CDR2 FQGNSA. The ends lost 5 bases at V and 3 bases at J; junction bases unmatched: 4. The CDR3 nucleotides are TGTGCCAGCAGCGCAGCGGGGGGGCTCTACGAGCAGTACGTC. Its translation is CASSAAGGLYEQYV.

The chain recombines TRBV12-3 or TRBV12-4 with TRBJ1-1; D unresolved. V was cut by 2 bases and J by 2 bases, with 9 bases left in between. The CDR3 extends over 14 amino acids. The DNA for the CDR3 is TGTGCCAGCAGTTTAACCAAAACAAACACTGAAGCTTTCTTT. This encodes CASSLTKTNTEAFF.

The chain links TRBV6-2 or TRBV6-3 to TRBJ2-1; 10 bases line up with TRBD1. After removal of 6 bases from V and 8 bases from J, the junction contained 16 bases not matched to a gene. Germline V gives CDR1 MNHEY, CDR2 SVGEGT. The CDR3 is 17 residues long. The CDR3 region is CASRTNLRDRGFDEQFF. CDR3 coding DNA: TGTGCCAGCAGAACAAACCTTAGGGACAGGGGTTTCGATGAGCAGTTCTTC.

The J gene is TRBJ2-3, the V gene TRBV20-1; 9 bases match TRBD2. Germline V CDR1 and CDR2: DFQATT, SNEGSKA (reference sequence). The CDR3 contains 15 residues. V lost 3 bases, J lost 3 bases, and 7 bases stayed unmatched. Here the CDR3 reads CSASSVSGSTDTQYF. The DNA of the CDR3 is TGCAGTGCTAGCTCGGTTAGCGGGAGTACAGATACGCAGTATTTT.

The V call is TRBV7-9, the J call TRBJ1-2; tentative D call: TRBD1 (6 bases). CDR1 SEHNR and CDR2 FQNEAQ come from the germline V gene (reference sequence). Trimming cost V 6 bases and J 4 bases, with 21 bases left between them. The CDR3 consists of 16 residues. This CDR3 is CASSTPLGGEGYGYTF. In DNA, the CDR3 is TGTGCCAGCAGTACCCCTTTGGGGGGCGAAGGCTATGGCTACACCTTC.

This clonotype came up many times. The chain uses TRBV3-1 and TRBJ2-1, with 9 bases matching TRBD2. Germline V gene sequence: CDR1 LGHDT, CDR2 YNNKEL (reference sequence). V lost 4 bases, J lost 10 bases, and 14 bases stayed unmatched. The CDR3 covers 16 residues. This CDR3 is CASSRISGRGEGEQFF. The CDR3 DNA reads TGTGCCAGCAGCCGAATTAGCGGGAGAGGCGAAGGAGAGCAGTTCTTC.

The chain is built from TRBV27 and TRBJ2-1; 9 positions match TRBD1. In germline, CDR1 is MNHEY, CDR2 SMNVEV (reference sequence). Unmatched junction bases numbered 12, after V lost 4 bases and J lost 8 bases. This CDR3 region has 16 residues. In DNA, the CDR3 is TGTGCCAGCAGTTACCAGCTCCGGGACAGGGATTATGAGCAGTTCTTC. Translating gives CASSYQLRDRDYEQFF.

This clonotype turned up a few times. The J gene is TRBJ2-7, the V gene TRBV4-1, with D possibly TRBD2 on 5 matching bases. The CDR3 extends over 13 amino acids. Germline CDR1 reads MGHRA; CDR2 reads YSYEKL. V lost 1 base and J lost 6, with 10 bases in between. The DNA of the CDR3 is TGCGCCAGCAGCCAAGCTACGGGGTTCGAGCAGTACTTC. Translated, it gives CASSQATGFEQYF.

J is TRBJ2-1 and V is TRBV6-1; D might be TRBD2 (5 bases). CDR3 length: 13 residues. Germline V lookup: CDR1 MNHNS, CDR2 SASEGT. V shed 10 bases and J shed 4 bases, with 14 bases lying between them. The CDR3 here is CATLGDKYNEQFF. As DNA, the CDR3 is TGTGCCACCCTGGGAGACAAGTACAATGAGCAGTTCTTC.

This clonotype was observed a few times. The chain links TRBV7-9 to TRBJ1-1, with D maybe TRBD1 (6 bases). The CDR3 extends over 16 amino acids. Germline values: CDR1 SEHNR, CDR2 FQNEAQ (reference sequence). V shed 4 bases and J shed 5 bases, with 20 bases lying between them. As DNA, the CDR3 is TGTGCCAGCAGCTCGACGATCGGACAGTTCGGAACTGAAGCTTTCTTT. Protein sequence: CASSSTIGQFGTEAFF. The complete variable domain, with remaining parts taken from reference TRBV7-9 and TRBJ1-1, reads DTGVSQNPRHKITKRGQNVTFRCDPISEHNRLYWYRQTLGQGPEFLTYFQNEAQLEKSRLLSDRFSAERPKGSFSTLEIQRTEQGDSAMYLCASSSTIGQFGTEAFFGQGTRLTVV.

There are a few counts of this clonotype. CDR3 sequence: CASSLSGSEQYF. The CDR3 region has the DNA TGTGCCAGCAGTTTATCAGGGTCCGAGCAGTACTTC. The chain recombines TRBV28 with TRBJ2-7; tentatively, D is TRBD1 (5 bases). This CDR3 spans 12 amino acids. Trimming removed 1 base from V and 6 bases from J, with 7 bases in between. The germline gives CDR1 MDHEN, CDR2 SYDVKM. Full variable domain (rest looked up from reference TRBV28 and TRBJ2-7): DVKVTQSSRYLVKRTGEKVFLECVQDMDHENMFWYRQDPGLGLRLIYFSYDVKMKEKGDIPEGYSVSREKKERFSLILESASTNQTSMYLCASSLSGSEQYFGPGTRLTVT.

The CDR3: CASSETWGTGYEQYV. The CDR3 nucleotides are TGTGCCAGCAGTGAAACGTGGGGGACCGGCTACGAGCAGTACGTC. The chain links TRBV2 to TRBJ2-7; D possibly uses TRBD1 or TRBD2 (5 bases each). The germline V gene has CDR1 SNHLY and CDR2 FYNNEI. CDR3 length equals 15 residues. Trimming took off 2 bases at V and 3 bases at J, with 14 bases between the two ends.

The CDR3 DNA sequence: TGCGCCAGCAGCCAAGGACTCGGCGGGGAGCTGTTTTTT. Residues: CASSQGLGGELFF. The J gene is TRBJ2-2, the V gene TRBV4-1; D gene ambiguous. V shed 1 base and J shed 7 bases, with 7 bases lying between them. The CDR3 extends over 13 amino acids. The germline V gene has CDR1 MGHRA and CDR2 YSYEKL.